The present T cell receptor beta chain was sequenced within a study of CD8 T cells in Susac syndrome. This CDR3 has 15 residues. Germline CDR1 reads SNHLY; CDR2 reads FYNNEI. Remarks on this clonotype: Sequence at one end of the junction differs from germline and may be a read error.

RNA, at about 0.45 to 1 ug, was reverse transcribed with random hexamers. TCRdb redid the calling of the immunoSEQ multiplex PCR reads with MiXCR, one entry per CDR3 protein. The data show 150,000 to 200,000 distinct CDR3 sequences, around 94% seen once. Material: CD4+ T cells from PBMCs. The chain recombines TRBV2 with TRBJ2-2; 7 nucleotides align to TRBD2. The receptor was derived from a human donor with multiple sclerosis. CDR3 region: CASSAGGANTGKLFF. Here the CDR3 DNA reads TGTGCCAGCAGTGCGGGGGGTGCCAACACCGGGAAGCTGTTTTTT. The variable domain in full, completed from reference TRBV2 and TRBJ2-2, reads EPEVTQTPSHQVTQMGQEVILRCVPISNHLYFYWYRQILGQKVEFLVSFYNNEISEKSEIFDDQFSVERPDGSNFTLKIRSTKLEDSAMYFCASSAGGANTGKLFFGEGSRLTVL.